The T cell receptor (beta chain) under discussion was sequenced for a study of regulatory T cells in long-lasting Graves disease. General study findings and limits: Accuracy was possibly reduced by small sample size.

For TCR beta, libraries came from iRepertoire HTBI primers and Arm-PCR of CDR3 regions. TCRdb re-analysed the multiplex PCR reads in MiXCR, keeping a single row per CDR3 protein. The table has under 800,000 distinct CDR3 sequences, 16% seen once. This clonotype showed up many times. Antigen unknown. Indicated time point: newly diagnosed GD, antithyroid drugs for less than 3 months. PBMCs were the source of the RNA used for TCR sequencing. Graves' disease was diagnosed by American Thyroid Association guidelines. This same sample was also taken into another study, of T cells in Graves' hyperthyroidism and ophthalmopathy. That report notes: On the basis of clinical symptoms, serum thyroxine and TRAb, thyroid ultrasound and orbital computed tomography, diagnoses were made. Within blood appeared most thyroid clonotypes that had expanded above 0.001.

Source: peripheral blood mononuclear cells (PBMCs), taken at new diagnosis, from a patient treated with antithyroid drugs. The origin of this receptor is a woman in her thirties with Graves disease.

The CDR3 loop reads CASSQDYASPYEQYF. The CDR3 nucleotides are TGTGCCAGCAGCCAGGACTACGCCTCTCCCTACGAGCAGTACTTC. This chain uses TRBV14 with TRBJ2-7, with D possibly being TRBD2 (6 bases). The CDR3 has 15 amino acids. V lost 3 bases to trimming and J lost 2 bases, with 14 bases between them. Germline V lookup: CDR1 SGHDN, CDR2 FVKESK.